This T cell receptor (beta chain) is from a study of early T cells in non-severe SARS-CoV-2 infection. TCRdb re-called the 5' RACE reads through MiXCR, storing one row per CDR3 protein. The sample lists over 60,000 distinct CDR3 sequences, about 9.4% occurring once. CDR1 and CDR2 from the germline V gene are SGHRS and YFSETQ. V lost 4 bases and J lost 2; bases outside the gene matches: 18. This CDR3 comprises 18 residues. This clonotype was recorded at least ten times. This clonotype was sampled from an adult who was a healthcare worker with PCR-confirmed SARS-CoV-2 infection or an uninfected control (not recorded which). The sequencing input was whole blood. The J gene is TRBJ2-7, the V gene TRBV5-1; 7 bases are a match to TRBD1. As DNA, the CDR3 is TGCGCCAGCAGCCCTACTATTCCAGGGACAGCCAACACCTACGAGCAGTACTTC. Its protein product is CASSPTIPGTANTYEQYF.